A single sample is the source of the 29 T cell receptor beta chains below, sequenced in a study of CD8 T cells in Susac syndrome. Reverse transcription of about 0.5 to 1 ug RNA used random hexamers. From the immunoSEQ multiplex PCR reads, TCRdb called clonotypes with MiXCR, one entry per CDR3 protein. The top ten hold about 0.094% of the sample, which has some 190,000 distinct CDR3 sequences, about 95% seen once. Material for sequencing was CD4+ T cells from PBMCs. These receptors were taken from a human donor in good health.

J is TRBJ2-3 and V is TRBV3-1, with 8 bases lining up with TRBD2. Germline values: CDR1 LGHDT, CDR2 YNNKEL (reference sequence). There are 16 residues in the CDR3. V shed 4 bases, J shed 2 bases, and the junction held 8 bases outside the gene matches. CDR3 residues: CASSLERGINTDTQYF. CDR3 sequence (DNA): TGTGCCAGCAGCCTAGAGCGGGGGATAAACACAGATACGCAGTATTTT.

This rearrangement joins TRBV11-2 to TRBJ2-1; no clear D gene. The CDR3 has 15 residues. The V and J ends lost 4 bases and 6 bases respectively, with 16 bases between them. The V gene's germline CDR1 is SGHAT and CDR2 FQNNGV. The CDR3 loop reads CASSSQKRSLNEQFF. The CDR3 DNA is TGTGCCAGCAGCTCCCAAAAGCGCAGCCTCAATGAGCAGTTCTTC.

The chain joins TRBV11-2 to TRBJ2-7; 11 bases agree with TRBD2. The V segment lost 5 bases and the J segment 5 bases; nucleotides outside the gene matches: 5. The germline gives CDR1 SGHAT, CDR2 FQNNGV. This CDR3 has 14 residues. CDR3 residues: CASSPRLAGNEQYF. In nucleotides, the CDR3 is TGTGCCAGCAGCCCCAGACTAGCGGGGAACGAGCAGTACTTC.

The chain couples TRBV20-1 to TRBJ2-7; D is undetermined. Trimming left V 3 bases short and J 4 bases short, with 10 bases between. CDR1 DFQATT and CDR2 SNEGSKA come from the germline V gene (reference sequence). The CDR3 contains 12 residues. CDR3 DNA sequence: TGCAGTGCTAGCCCAGAAGCGTACGAGCAGTACTTC. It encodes CSASPEAYEQYF.

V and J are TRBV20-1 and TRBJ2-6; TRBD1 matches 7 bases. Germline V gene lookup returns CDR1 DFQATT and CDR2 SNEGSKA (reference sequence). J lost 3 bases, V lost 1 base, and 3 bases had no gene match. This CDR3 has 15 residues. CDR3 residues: CSARAHRGGANVLTF. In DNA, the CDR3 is TGCAGTGCTAGAGCCCACAGGGGTGGGGCCAACGTCCTGACTTTC.

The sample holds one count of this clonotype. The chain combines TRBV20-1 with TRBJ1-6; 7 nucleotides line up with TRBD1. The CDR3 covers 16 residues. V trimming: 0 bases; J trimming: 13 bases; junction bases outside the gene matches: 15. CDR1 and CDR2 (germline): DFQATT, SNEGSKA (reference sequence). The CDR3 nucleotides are TGCAGTGCTAGAGATCGACAGGGAATAGGGGTTCGGCCCCTCCACTTT. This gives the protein CSARDRQGIGVRPLHF.

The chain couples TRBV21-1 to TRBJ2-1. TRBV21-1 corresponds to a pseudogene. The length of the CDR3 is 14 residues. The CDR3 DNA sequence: TGTGCCAGCAGCTGCCTTGTGAACTACAATGAGCAGTTCTTC. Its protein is CASSCLVNYNEQFF.

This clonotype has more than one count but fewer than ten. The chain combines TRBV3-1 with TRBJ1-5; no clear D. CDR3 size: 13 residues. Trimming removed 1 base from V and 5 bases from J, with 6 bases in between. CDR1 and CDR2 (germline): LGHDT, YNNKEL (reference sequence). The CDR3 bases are TGTGCCAGCAGCCAAGGGCTGGATCAGCCCCAGCATTTT. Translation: CASSQGLDQPQHF.

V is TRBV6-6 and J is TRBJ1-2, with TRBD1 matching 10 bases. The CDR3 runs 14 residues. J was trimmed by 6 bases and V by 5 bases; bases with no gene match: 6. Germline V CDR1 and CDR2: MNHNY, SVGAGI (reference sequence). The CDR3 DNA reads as TGTGCCAGCAGTCTCCAAGGACAGGGGGATGGCTACACCTTC. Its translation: CASSLQGQGDGYTF.

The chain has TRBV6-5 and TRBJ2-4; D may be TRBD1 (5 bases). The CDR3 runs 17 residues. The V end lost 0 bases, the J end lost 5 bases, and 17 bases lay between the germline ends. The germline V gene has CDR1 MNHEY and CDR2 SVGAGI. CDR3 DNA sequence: TGTGCCAGCAGTTACTCGGGGCTTACAGTGGATCAAAACATTCAGTACTTC. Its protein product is CASSYSGLTVDQNIQYF.

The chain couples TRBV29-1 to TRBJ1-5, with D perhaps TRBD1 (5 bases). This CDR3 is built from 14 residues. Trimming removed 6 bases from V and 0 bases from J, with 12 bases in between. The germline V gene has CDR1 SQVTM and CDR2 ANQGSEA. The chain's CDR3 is CSVGVGGSNQPQHF. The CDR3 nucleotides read TGCAGCGTCGGAGTGGGGGGTAGCAATCAGCCCCAGCATTTT.

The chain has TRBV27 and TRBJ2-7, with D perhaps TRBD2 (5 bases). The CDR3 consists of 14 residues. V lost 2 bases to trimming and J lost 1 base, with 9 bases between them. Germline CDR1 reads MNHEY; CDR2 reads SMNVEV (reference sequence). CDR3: CASSLKDSSYEQYF. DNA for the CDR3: TGTGCCAGCAGTTTAAAGGACTCTTCCTACGAGCAGTACTTC.

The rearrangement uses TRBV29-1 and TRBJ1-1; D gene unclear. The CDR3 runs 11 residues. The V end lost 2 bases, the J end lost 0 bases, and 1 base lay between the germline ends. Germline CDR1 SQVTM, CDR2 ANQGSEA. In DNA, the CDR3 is TGCAGCGTTGAATTGAACACTGAAGCTTTCTTT. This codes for CSVELNTEAFF.

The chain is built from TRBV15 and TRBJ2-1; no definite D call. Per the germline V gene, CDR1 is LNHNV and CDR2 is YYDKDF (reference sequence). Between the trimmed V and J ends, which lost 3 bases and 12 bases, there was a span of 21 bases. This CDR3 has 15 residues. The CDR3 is CATSRGRTVSHGQFF. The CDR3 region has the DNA TGTGCCACCAGCAGGGGCCGGACGGTTTCTCATGGGCAGTTCTTC.

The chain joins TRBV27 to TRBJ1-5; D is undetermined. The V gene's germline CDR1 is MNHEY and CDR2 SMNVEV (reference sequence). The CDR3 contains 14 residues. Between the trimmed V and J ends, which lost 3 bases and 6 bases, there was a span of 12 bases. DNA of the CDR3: TGTGCCAGCAGTTTCGGTACAACGGGTCAGCCCCAGCATTTT. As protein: CASSFGTTGQPQHF.

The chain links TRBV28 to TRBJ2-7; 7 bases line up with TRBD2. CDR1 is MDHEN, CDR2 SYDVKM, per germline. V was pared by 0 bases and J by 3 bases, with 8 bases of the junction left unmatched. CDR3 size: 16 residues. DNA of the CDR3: TGTGCCAGCAGTTTATGGGGAGCGGGACGGCTCTACGAGCAGTACGTC. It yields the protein CASSLWGAGRLYEQYV.

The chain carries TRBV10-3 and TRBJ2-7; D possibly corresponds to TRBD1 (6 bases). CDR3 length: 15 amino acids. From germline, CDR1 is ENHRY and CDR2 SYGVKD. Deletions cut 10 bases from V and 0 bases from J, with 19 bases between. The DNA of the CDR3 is TGTGCCAGCGCCAGACAGGATCCGAGCTCCTACGAGCAGTACGTC. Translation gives CASARQDPSSYEQYV.

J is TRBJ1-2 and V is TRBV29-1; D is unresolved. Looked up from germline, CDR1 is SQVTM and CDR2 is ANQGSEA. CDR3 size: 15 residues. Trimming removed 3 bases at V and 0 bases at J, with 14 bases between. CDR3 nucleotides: TGCAGCGTTGATCAGGCGGATTACCCTAACTATGGCTACACCTTC. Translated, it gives CSVDQADYPNYGYTF.

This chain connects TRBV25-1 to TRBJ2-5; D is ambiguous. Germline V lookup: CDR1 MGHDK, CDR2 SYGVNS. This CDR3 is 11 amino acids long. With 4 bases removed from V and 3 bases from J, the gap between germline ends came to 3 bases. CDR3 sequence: CASSGEETQYF. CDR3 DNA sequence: TGTGCCAGCAGTGGAGAAGAGACCCAGTACTTC.

CDR3 sequence (DNA): TGTGCCAGCAGCTTAATCCGGGGGTCCACTGAAGCTTTCTTT. This gives the protein CASSLIRGSTEAFF. The chain couples TRBV7-2 to TRBJ1-1; maybe TRBD1 (5 bases). This CDR3 contains 14 residues. Germline V lookup: CDR1 SGHTA, CDR2 FQGNSA. V shed 2 bases and J shed 4 bases, with 11 bases lying between them.

CDR3 region: CSVGLSGTPYEQYF. The DNA for the CDR3 is TGCAGCGTTGGGTTGTCCGGGACCCCTTACGAGCAGTACTTC. The chain couples TRBV29-1 to TRBJ2-7; either TRBD1 or TRBD2 may supply D (5 bases each). The V gene lost 4 bases and the J gene lost 4 bases, with 17 bases spanning the gap. This CDR3 region has 14 residues. Germline assignment: CDR1 SQVTM and CDR2 ANQGSEA.

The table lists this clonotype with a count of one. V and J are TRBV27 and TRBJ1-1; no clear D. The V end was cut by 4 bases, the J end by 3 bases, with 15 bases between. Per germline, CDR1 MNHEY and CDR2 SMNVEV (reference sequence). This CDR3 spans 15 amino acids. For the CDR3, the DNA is TGTGCCAGCAGTTCCGGGAGGCGGGCGTACACTGAAGCTTTCTTT. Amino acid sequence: CASSSGRRAYTEAFF.

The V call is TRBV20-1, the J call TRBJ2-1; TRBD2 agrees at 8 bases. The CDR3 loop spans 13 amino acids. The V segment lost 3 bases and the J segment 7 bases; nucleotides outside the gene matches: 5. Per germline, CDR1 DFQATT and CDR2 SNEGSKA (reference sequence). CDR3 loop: CSASHGGVNEQFF. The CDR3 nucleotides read TGCAGTGCTAGTCACGGGGGGGTTAATGAGCAGTTCTTC.

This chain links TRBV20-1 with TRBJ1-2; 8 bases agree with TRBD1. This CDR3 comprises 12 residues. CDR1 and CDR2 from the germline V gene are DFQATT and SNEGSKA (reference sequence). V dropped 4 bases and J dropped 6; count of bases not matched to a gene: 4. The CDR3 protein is CSATRQGNGYTF. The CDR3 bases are TGCAGTGCTACTAGACAGGGGAATGGCTACACCTTC.

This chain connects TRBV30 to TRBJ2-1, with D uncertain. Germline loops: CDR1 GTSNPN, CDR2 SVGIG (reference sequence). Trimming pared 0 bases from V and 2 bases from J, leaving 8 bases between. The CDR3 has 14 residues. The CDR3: CAWSVFFAYNEQFF. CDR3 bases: TGTGCCTGGAGTGTCTTCTTCGCCTACAATGAGCAGTTCTTC.

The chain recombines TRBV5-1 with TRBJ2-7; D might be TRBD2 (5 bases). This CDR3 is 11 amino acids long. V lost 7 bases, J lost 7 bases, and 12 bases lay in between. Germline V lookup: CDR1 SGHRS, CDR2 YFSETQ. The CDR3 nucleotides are TGCGCCAGCGCCTTTAGGAGGGAGCAGTACGTC. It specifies CASAFRREQYV.

The CDR3 is CASGWGYTEAFF. CDR3 sequence (DNA): TGTGCCAGCGGGTGGGGGTACACTGAAGCTTTCTTT. The chain is built from TRBV6-2 or TRBV6-3 and TRBJ1-1, with D maybe TRBD1 (5 bases). This CDR3 has 12 residues. Germline V gene data show CDR1 as MNHEY and CDR2 as SVGEGT. The V end was cut by 8 bases, the J end by 3 bases, with 10 bases between.

In DNA form, the CDR3 reads TGTGCCAGTAGATTCTTGGGCAGGGAAGAGACCCAGTACTTC. Translation: CASRFLGREETQYF. The chain recombines TRBV19 with TRBJ2-5, with D possibly matching TRBD1 (5 bases). V shed 6 bases and J shed 3 bases, with 14 bases lying between them. Per the germline V gene, CDR1 is LNHDA and CDR2 is SQIVND (reference sequence). The CDR3 length is 14 residues.

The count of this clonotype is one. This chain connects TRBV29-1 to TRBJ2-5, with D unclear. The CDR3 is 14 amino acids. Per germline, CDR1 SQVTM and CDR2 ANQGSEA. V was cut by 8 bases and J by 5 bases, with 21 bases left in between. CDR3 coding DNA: TGCAGCACACGAAGGAGCAACGTGGGGGAGACCCAGTACTTC. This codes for CSTRRSNVGETQYF.